The rows below give T cell receptor beta chains drawn from one sample of a study of T cell responses to AZD1222 COVID-19 vaccine. Profiling relied on immunoSEQ multiplex PCR, and the TCRdb table lists in-frame clones only, not all of them. The data hold some 150,000 clones, with approximately 94% observed a single time. The sample here was peripheral blood, taken on day 0 of AZD1222 vaccination. All receptors derive from an adult in good health. The CDR3 runs from the conserved cysteine through the conserved F or W. A D gene is named only where the DNA matches it firmly. The size entry is marked missing in some rows and otherwise reads once, few, many or a size class.

v_gene	j_gene	d_gene	abundance	CDR3aa	CDR3nt
TRBV19	TRBJ1-2	.	.	CASKETSRSIYGYTF	TGTGCCAGCAAAGAGACCTCCCGTTCCATCTATGGCTACACCTTC
TRBV19	TRBJ1-5	.	.	CASSVRTDRYSNQPQHF	TGTGCCAGTAGTGTCAGGACAGACCGATATAGCAATCAGCCCCAGCATTTT
TRBV12-3/TRBV12-4	TRBJ1-6	.	once	CASSFPSNSPLHF	TGTGCCAGCAGTTTCCCCTCTAATTCACCCCTCCACTTT
TRBV6-2/TRBV6-3	TRBJ1-2	.	once	CASSYPGMYGYTF	TGTGCCAGCAGTTACCCGGGGATGTATGGCTACACCTTC
TRBV24-1	TRBJ1-3	.	.	CATRNTIYF	TGTGCCACCCGAAACACCATATATTTT
TRBV28	TRBJ1-2	TRBD1	.	CASIPRGSLGYTF	TGTGCCAGCATCCCCAGGGGGTCGCTTGGCTACACCTTC
TRBV7-9	TRBJ1-5	.	.	CASSLGGFAPQHF	TGTGCCAGCAGCTTAGGGGGTTTCGCGCCCCAGCATTTT
TRBV29-1	TRBJ1-5	TRBD1	once	CSVGGQGAGQPQHF	TGCAGCGTTGGGGGACAGGGGGCAGGTCAGCCCCAGCATTTT
TRBV27	TRBJ1-1	.	.	CASSLSRGWMNTEAFF	TGTGCCAGCAGTTTATCGAGGGGTTGGATGAACACTGAAGCTTTCTTT
TRBV9	TRBJ2-5	TRBD2	.	CASSVGIAGVQETQYF	TGTGCCAGCAGCGTAGGAATAGCGGGCGTTCAAGAGACCCAGTACTTC
TRBV7-2	TRBJ2-1	TRBD1	once	CASSFRQGPSHEQFF	TGTGCCAGCAGCTTCCGACAGGGGCCCTCTCATGAGCAGTTCTTC
TRBV5-1	TRBJ2-7	TRBD2	once	CASSLASGGNYEQYF	TGCGCCAGCAGCTTGGCTAGCGGGGGGAACTACGAGCAGTACTTC
TRBV7-8	TRBJ1-5	TRBD1	.	CASSWDRDQPQHF	TGTGCCAGCAGCTGGGACAGAGATCAGCCCCAGCATTTT
TRBV29-1	TRBJ1-5	.	.	CSVGNSNQPQHF	TGCAGCGTTGGTAATAGCAATCAGCCCCAGCATTTT
TRBV6-5	TRBJ1-1	.	.	CASSLQGRKTEAFF	TGTGCCAGCAGTCTCCAGGGGAGAAAGACTGAAGCTTTCTTT
TRBV19	TRBJ1-1	TRBD1	.	CASSAYRGLMNTEAFF	TGTGCCAGTAGTGCGTACAGGGGATTAATGAACACTGAAGCTTTCTTT
TRBV6-5	TRBJ1-2	TRBD1	.	CASKGTAGGYTF	TGTGCCAGCAAGGGGACAGCGGGGGGCTACACCTTC
TRBV5-8	TRBJ1-2	.	.	CASRPHPAVGYGYTF	TGTGCCAGCAGACCCCACCCCGCAGTTGGCTATGGCTACACCTTC
TRBV5-4	TRBJ1-1	.	.	CASSSPIGGNTEAFF	TGTGCCAGCAGCTCCCCCATAGGGGGGAACACTGAAGCTTTCTTT
TRBV5-4	TRBJ2-2	.	few	CASSTRVPNTGELFF	TGTGCCAGCAGCACTCGTGTCCCGAACACCGGGGAGCTGTTTTTT
TRBV5-4	TRBJ2-7	TRBD2	few	CASNIAGTPEQYF	TGTGCCAGCAACATAGCGGGAACACCCGAGCAGTACTTC
TRBV3-1/TRBV3-2	TRBJ2-7	.	.	CASSQMNYEQYF	TGTGCCAGCAGCCAAATGAACTACGAGCAGTACTTC
TRBV19	TRBJ1-3	TRBD1	.	CASNPTGSFGNTIYF	TGTGCCAGTAATCCGACAGGGTCTTTTGGAAACACCATATATTTT
TRBV30	TRBJ2-1	.	.	CAWSFLAYNEQFF	TGTGCCTGGAGTTTCCTAGCCTACAATGAGCAGTTCTTC
TRBV12-3/TRBV12-4	TRBJ1-3	.	.	CACEGGSGNTIYF	TGTGCCTGCGAGGGAGGCTCTGGAAACACCATATATTTT
TRBV10-3	TRBJ2-1	.	.	CAISEPGHNEQFF	TGTGCCATCAGTGAGCCTGGGCACAATGAGCAGTTCTTC
TRBV2	TRBJ2-5	TRBD1	.	CATGNRDRGQETQYF	TGTGCCACCGGGAACCGGGACAGGGGACAAGAGACCCAGTACTTC
TRBV15	TRBJ2-5	.	.	CATRNDYQETQYF	TGTGCCACCAGGAACGACTACCAAGAGACCCAGTACTTC
TRBV6-4	TRBJ2-1	.	.	CASKTGPAGNEQFF	TGTGCCAGCAAGACGGGGCCAGCGGGTAATGAGCAGTTCTTC
TRBV27	TRBJ2-2	TRBD2	.	CASSQGLAGTNTGELFF	TGTGCCAGCAGTCAAGGACTAGCGGGAACGAACACCGGGGAGCTGTTTTTT
TRBV28	TRBJ1-5	.	.	CASSLDSNQPQHF	TGTGCCAGCAGTTTGGACAGCAATCAGCCCCAGCATTTT
TRBV9	TRBJ1-3	TRBD1	.	CASTPEGAPGNTIYF	TGTGCCAGCACACCAGAGGGGGCGCCAGGAAACACCATATATTTT
TRBV18	TRBJ1-3	TRBD1	.	CASSPTGDSGNTIYF	TGTGCCAGCTCACCAACAGGGGACTCTGGAAACACCATATATTTT
TRBV2	TRBJ1-5	.	once	CASSDLAYEQPQHF	TGTGCCAGCAGTGATTTGGCATACGAGCAGCCCCAGCATTTT
TRBV7-6	TRBJ2-5	.	.	CASSSRRGTSSGTQYF	TGTGCCAGCAGCTCGCGACGAGGGACATCCTCGGGGACCCAGTACTTC
TRBV20-1	TRBJ1-4	.	.	CSASGKLFF	TGCAGTGCTAGCGGGAAACTGTTTTTT
TRBV2	TRBJ1-5	.	.	CASSAKSNQPQHF	TGTGCCAGCAGTGCCAAAAGCAATCAGCCCCAGCATTTT
TRBV7-9	TRBJ1-5	.	.	CASSSQGGQPQHF	TGTGCCAGCAGCTCCCAGGGAGGTCAGCCCCAGCATTTT
TRBV6-6	TRBJ1-5	.	.	CASSGRYSNQPQHF	TGTGCCAGCAGTGGGAGATATAGCAATCAGCCCCAGCATTTT
TRBV29-1	TRBJ2-1	TRBD1	.	CSVGLGTGPGEQFF	TGCAGCGTTGGCCTTGGGACAGGCCCGGGTGAGCAGTTCTTC
TRBV7-9	TRBJ1-1	.	.	CADSGTLENTEAFF	TGTGCCGACTCCGGGACACTCGAAAACACTGAAGCTTTCTTT
TRBV21-1	TRBJ1-2	.	.	CASSKGRDINKIGYTF	TGTGCCAGCAGCAAAGGGCGGGACATAAATAAAATAGGCTACACCTTC